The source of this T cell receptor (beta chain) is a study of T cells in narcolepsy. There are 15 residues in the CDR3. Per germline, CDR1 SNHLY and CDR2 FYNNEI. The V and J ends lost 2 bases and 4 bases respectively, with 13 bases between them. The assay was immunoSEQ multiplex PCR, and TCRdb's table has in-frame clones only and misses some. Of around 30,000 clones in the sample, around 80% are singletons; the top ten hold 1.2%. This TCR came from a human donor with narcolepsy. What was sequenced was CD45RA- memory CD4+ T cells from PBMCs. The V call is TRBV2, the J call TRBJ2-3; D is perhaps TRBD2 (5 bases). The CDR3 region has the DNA TGTGCCAGCAGTGAACGCGGGCAGTGGTCAGATACGCAGTATTTT. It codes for CASSERGQWSDTQYF.